This entry concerns a single T cell receptor beta chain. As input for TCR beta libraries, roughly 2.1 micrograms of genomic DNA came from cryopreserved PBMCs. The sample is drawn from a study of cytotoxic CD8 clonotypes in ibrutinib-treated CLL. Germline V gene data show CDR1 as SGHNT and CDR2 as YYREEE (reference sequence). The CDR3 sequence is 13 residues long. V dropped 5 bases and J dropped 0 bases, with 3 bases sitting between them. Method: immunoSEQ multiplex PCR; TCRdb's copy keeps in-frame clones and lacks some. The data contain 60,000 to 70,000 clones, roughly 50% of them singletons. This sample comprised PBMCs, obtained after 12 months of ibrutinib treatment. The gene calls are TRBV5-4 and TRBJ2-6; no clear D. This sequence was found in a human donor with chronic lymphocytic leukemia. In DNA form, the CDR3 reads TGTGCCAGCAGAGTCTCTGGGGCCAACGTCCTGACTTTC. Its protein is CASRVSGANVLTF. Full variable domain (rest looked up from reference TRBV5-4 and TRBJ2-6): ETGVTQSPTHLIKTRGQQVTLRCSSQSGHNTVSWYQQALGQGPQFIFQYYREEENGRGNFPPRFSGLQFPNYSSELNVNALELDDSALYLCASRVSGANVLTFGAGSRLTVL.